A selection of T cell receptor beta chains follows, all from one sample in a study of cytomegalovirus exposure and HLA in healthy donors. Profiled with immunoSEQ multiplex PCR; TCRdb holds only in-frame clones, not every one. Of approximately 190,000 clones listed, roughly four fifths are singletons. The sequenced sample consisted of PBMCs. The origin of the receptors is a woman aged 18-29 years in good health and CMV-seronegative. Each CDR3 is given with its conserved first and last residue. The D gene is left open where the match is weak. Clone size appears in some rows only: once, few, many, or a class for an expanded clone.

J	D	size	V	DNA	CDR3
TRBJ2-7	.	.	TRBV28	TGTGCCAGCAGTCCCGGACAGATAAGGAACGAGCAGTACTTC	CASSPGQIRNEQYF
TRBJ2-2	TRBD2	few	TRBV5-1	TGCGCCAGCAGCTACGGACTAGCGGGGGGAAGAACCGGGGAGCTGTTTTTT	CASSYGLAGGRTGELFF
TRBJ2-3	TRBD2	.	TRBV6-5	TGTGCCAGCAGTTACTCGACAGCGGGGAGCACAGATACGCAGTATTTT	CASSYSTAGSTDTQYF
TRBJ2-3	TRBD1	.	TRBV6-1	TGTGCCAGCAGTGAACGTGCCGGACAGGGACGGGATACGCAGTATTTT	CASSERAGQGRDTQYF
TRBJ2-7	.	.	TRBV7-8	TGTGCCAGCGCAAGGCGGGGTGGGTGGGAGCAGTACTTC	CASARRGGWEQYF
TRBJ2-1	.	.	TRBV13	TGTGCCAGCAACTTGGGGGGTTCCTACAATGAGCAGTTCTTC	CASNLGGSYNEQFF
TRBJ1-2	.	.	TRBV25-1	TGTGCCAGCAGTGACAGGAACAGGGTTGGCTACACCTTC	CASSDRNRVGYTF
TRBJ1-5	TRBD1	.	TRBV10-3	TGTGCCATCAGTGAAAAAACGACAGGGGGGGGACAGCCCCAGCATTTT	CAISEKTTGGGQPQHF
TRBJ2-5	.	.	TRBV18	TGTGCCAGCTCACCGAACAGTGGGGAGACCCAGTACTTC	CASSPNSGETQYF
TRBJ2-1	TRBD2	.	TRBV19	TGTGCCAGTAGTATTGGGGGGGAGTACAATGAGCAGTTCTTC	CASSIGGEYNEQFF
TRBJ1-6	TRBD1	.	TRBV5-8	TGTGCCAGCAGCTCTGGGACAGGGTATTCACCCCTCCACTTT	CASSSGTGYSPLHF
TRBJ2-7	.	once	TRBV6-1	TGTGCGCTACATACAGGCCTATACGAGCAGTACTTC	CALHTGLYEQYF
TRBJ1-1	.	.	TRBV28	TGTGCCAGCAGTTTTCAGACTGAAGCTTTCTTT	CASSFQTEAFF
TRBJ2-1	TRBD1	.	TRBV27	TGTGCCAGCAGCATCGGGACAGTTTACAATGAGCAGTTCTTC	CASSIGTVYNEQFF
TRBJ1-3	.	.	TRBV28	TGTGCCAGCAGTTTATGGAATCCAGAAGCTGGAAACACCATATATTTT	CASSLWNPEAGNTIYF
TRBJ2-1	TRBD1	once	TRBV6-5	TGTGCCAGCAGTTACACCGGGACAGGGAGCAATGAGCAGTTCTTC	CASSYTGTGSNEQFF
TRBJ1-2	.	.	TRBV4-1	TGCGCCAGCAGCCAAGATGGCCAGGGGAAGAGCTATGGCTACACCTTC	CASSQDGQGKSYGYTF
TRBJ1-1	.	.	TRBV6-5	TGTGCCAGCAGCCTATCGACAGCGAACACTGAAGCTTTCTTT	CASSLSTANTEAFF
TRBJ2-5	.	.	TRBV14	TGTGCCAGCAGCCAAGATCGCGTCGAGACCCAGTACTTC	CASSQDRVETQYF
TRBJ2-2	TRBD2	.	TRBV9	TGTGCCAGCATGGGACTAGCGGGGGGACCAAACACCGGGGAGCTGTTTTTT	CASMGLAGGPNTGELFF
TRBJ2-1	.	.	TRBV19	TGTGCCAGTAGCCCTGGCGGGGGCCAATACAATGAGCAGTTCTTC	CASSPGGGQYNEQFF